This T cell receptor beta chain was identified in a study of blood T cell repertoires in COVID-19 (dated by TCRdb to about 2020). Study-level background: Samples covering the acute and convalescent phases of COVID-19 were provided by collaborators in the United States, Italy and Spain. The material from the prospective study consisted of cDNA or gDNA derived from T cells, B-cell-depleted T cells, or PBMCs. The dataset comprised deeply sampled blood TCRbeta repertoires from subjects exposed to, actively infected with, or recovered from COVID-19. A freely available public database, intended as a resource for researchers studying the immune response to SARS-CoV-2, is where the repertoires were released. Samples came from the ongoing ImmuneRACE study (first 160 participants) plus 1,254 subjects from 6 global collaborators. The sample metadata nearly always contained a de-identified subject ID, COVID-19 status, age in years and sex. Where available, HLA class I and class II types were taken from metadata supplied by the sample provider and were not determined by assay-based typing. What the authors observed across the whole study: How much clinical and demographic metadata was included differed by source and by participant, and the metadata was provided uncurated.

The V end loses 1 base and the J end loses 5 bases, and a stretch of 3 bases separates them. The CDR1 and CDR2 encoded by the germline V gene are MNHEY and SVGEGT. Taken from cysteine to phenylalanine, the CDR3 has 12 residues. CDR3 DNA is the only sequence kept; it has 36 bases, read in frame from the first base. The immunoSEQ Assay, a bias-controlled multiplex PCR, was used to amplify TCRbeta CDR3 regions from genomic DNA. As for how the authors treated the data: The number of nucleated cells in each sample was estimated from the amplification of reference gene primers within the assay. Sequence reads were collapsed and filtered to measure the absolute abundance of every unique TCRbeta CDR3 rearrangement. For each sample, productive Simpson clonality was calculated by taking the square root of Simpson's diversity index across productive rearrangements. Imported from immuneACCESS, the table was reduced by TCRdb to in-frame sequences with V and J called. These copies leave out some clones; in studies compared against another copy, an unresolved V gene accounts for under half, and the cause of the remainder is not known. V and J calls plus clone size are reproduced from that table; the DNA served to infer D and trimming. Counted in this sample were fewer than 300,000 clones; under 90% of them appeared once. The ten largest clones add up to roughly 3.1% of the sample.

The collaborating institutions used their own protocols to collect whole blood in K2EDTA tubes. Collaborator samples were shipped for TCRbeta analysis as frozen whole blood, isolated PBMCs, or DNA extracted from either sample type. To note about this clone: What this receptor recognizes is not known. No qualities accompany the bases; no much larger clone lies one base away.

Material for sequencing was peripheral blood. This receptor was identified in a woman aged 18-29 years with acute or convalescent COVID-19. The chain is assembled from TRBV6-2 or TRBV6-3 and TRBJ2-1; the D gene cannot be named for sure. The CDR3 amino acid sequence is: CASSYLDNEQFF. The DNA sequence is as follows: TGTGCCAGCAGTTACTTAGACAATGAGCAGTTCTTC.